This T cell receptor beta chain is from a study of cytomegalovirus exposure and HLA in healthy donors. Whole-study findings and limits: The listing of 150 to 200 TCR beta chains classed them as cytomegalovirus-associated. With further analysis later on, most CMV-associated TCR beta chains appeared HLA-restricted. The productive fraction for most TCR beta V segments was about 87% or about 30% in an earlier analysis. In vitro assays verified that three CMV-associated chains recognized CMV antigens specifically.

On this clone itself: Its cognate antigen is unknown.

Researchers ran the PCR with 60 Vbeta and 13 Jbeta primers. Profiled with immunoSEQ multiplex PCR; TCRdb holds only in-frame clones, not every one. The profile shows some 200,000 clones, around 89% of them singletons. CDR3 size: 16 residues. The germline gives CDR1 SGDLS, CDR2 YYNGEE. The V end lost 0 bases, the J end lost 2 bases, and 13 bases lay between the germline ends. Material: PBMCs. J is TRBJ2-3 and V is TRBV9; maybe TRBD2 (6 bases). The sequence derives from a woman under 30 in good health and CMV-seronegative. The CDR3 region has the DNA TGTGCCAGCAGCGTAGGGTGGAGGGAATCCACAGATACGCAGTATTTT. As protein: CASSVGWRESTDTQYF. Using reference TRBV9 and TRBJ2-3 for the parts outside the CDR3, the full variable domain is DSGVTQTPKHLITATGQRVTLRCSPRSGDLSVYWYQQSLDQGLQFLIQYYNGEERAKGNILERFSAQQFPDLHSELNLSSLELGDSALYFCASSVGWRESTDTQYFGPGTRLTVL.